The T cell receptor (beta chain) described here comes from a study of cytomegalovirus exposure and HLA in healthy donors. The CDR3 is 13 residues long. The germline gives CDR1 MGHRA, CDR2 YSYEKL. V lost 4 bases and J 6 bases, leaving 12 bases between the germline ends. Regarding this clone: The CDR3 ends on some other residue instead of the conserved phenylalanine or tryptophan, so this is likely a read error.

The PCR made use of 60 Vbeta and 13 Jbeta primers. This table comes from immunoSEQ multiplex PCR, and its TCRdb copy is limited to in-frame clones, with some not included. This repertoire shows 190,000 or so clones, 82% found once; its top ten account for 0.098%. Sequencing was done on a sample of PBMCs. The chain links TRBV4-1 to TRBJ1-2, with D uncertain. The receptor's source is a boy aged 2 to 9 in good health and CMV-seronegative. CDR3 sequence: CASSPRAQDGYTL. CDR3 sequence (DNA): TGCGCCAGCAGCCCACGAGCCCAGGATGGCTACACCCTC.